The text below deals with one T cell receptor beta chain. Its recognized antigen is unknown. Per-base qualities were not stored, and no clone one base away is much larger. A total of 25 to 30 patients with locally advanced or metastatic urothelial carcinoma, treated at Memorial Sloan Kettering on a trial protocol, made up the cohort. Peripheral blood mononuclear cells were collected pretreatment and during treatment, at between 1 and 8 total time points per patient. The Qiagen DNeasy Blood extraction kit was used to purify genomic DNA from total PBMCs and tumor samples. Collected pretreatment and during treatment, PBMCs were isolated and stored as previously described. This entry belongs to a study of PD-L1 blockade in urothelial cancer (dated by TCRdb to 2016 to 2017). Study-level background: Every patient began therapy at some point between 2014 and 2015 and was given atezolizumab 1,200 mg intravenously every 3 weeks. Eight to ten patients achieved durable clinical benefit and fewer than 25 did not. An ECOG performance status of 0 or 1 was recorded for the patients, and 0 to 3 prior chemotherapy regimens had been received by the patients. A median of roughly 140,000 T cells and 80,000 or so unique TCRs was obtained from blood samples, and a median clonality of 0.080 was observed. About 90% of the 29 patients were males with bladder-origin urothelial cancer, and about 60% of the roughly 29 reported a prior smoking history. TCR sequencing covered pretreatment tumor samples and matched, serially collected peripheral blood taken before and after atezolizumab treatment. The study was an exploratory multi-omic analysis of somatic, immune and clinical correlates of response to PD-L1 blockade with atezolizumab in urothelial cancer. Durable clinical benefit was defined as progression-free survival longer than 6 months, and TCR features were also tested against progression-free and overall survival. Over 28 patients had pretreatment blood TCR-seq, around 25 had at least one posttreatment blood collection, and around 25 had tumor TCR-seq. Blood samples were analyzed at two time points: 3 weeks after treatment start (second dose) and 6 weeks after treatment start. In the same patients who had TCR sequencing, pretreatment tumors also underwent whole exome sequencing and RNA sequencing.

To estimate absolute template abundance from read counts, synthetic TCR analog templates were spiked into each PCR. Using the immunoSEQ assay, TCRbeta CDR3 regions were amplified from genomic DNA with bias-controlled V and J gene primers. Sequencing of rearranged TCRbeta segments was performed at approximately 20X coverage. Concerning the study's data processing: Clustering was used to correct sequencing errors, and CDR3s were annotated against IMGT to assign V, D and J genes. Downstream analyses used only productive TCRbeta rearrangements and left out out-of-frame or stop-codon sequences. To compute clonality, Shannon entropy was normalized by the log of the number of unique productive sequences and then subtracted from one. Fisher's exact test with Benjamini-Hochberg correction, at a threshold of adjusted p below 0.01, was used to find clones that differed between time points or between blood and tumor. TCRdb took over this immuneACCESS table, retaining in-frame rearrangements with V and J assigned. Such tables are incomplete; in checked studies, under half of the missing clones stem from an unresolved V gene, and the remainder is unexplained. That table gives V, J and clone size, and the DNA gave D and trimming. Within this sample are some 100,000 clones, with approximately 90% of them counted one time only. The biggest ten clones account for about 0.92% of the sample.

Reading the germline V gene (reference sequence) gives CDR1 DFQATT and CDR2 SNEGSKA. There are 11 amino acids in the CDR3, from cysteine to phenylalanine inclusive. Only the CDR3 DNA stays, 33 bases, in frame from base 1. Results and caveats for the whole study, not just this receptor: Small sample size (n of about 30) and many exploratory analyses mean the results are intended to be hypothesis-generating. A pretreatment peripheral blood TCR clonality below the median was linked to improved progression-free and overall survival. Patients with durable benefit showed greater expansion of tumor-associated TCR clones in peripheral blood 3 weeks after starting treatment (n ≈ 23, p = 0.022).

The chain is made from TRBV20-1 and TRBJ1-1, and the D gene may be TRBD1, 6 bases matching. Sequencing used PBMCs, obtained around atezolizumab (anti-PD-L1) treatment. This sequence was found in a woman older than 75 with urothelial cancer. This receptor has the CDR3 CREGGGTEAFF. The nucleotides are TGCAGAGAGGGGGGGGGCACTGAAGCTTTCTTT.